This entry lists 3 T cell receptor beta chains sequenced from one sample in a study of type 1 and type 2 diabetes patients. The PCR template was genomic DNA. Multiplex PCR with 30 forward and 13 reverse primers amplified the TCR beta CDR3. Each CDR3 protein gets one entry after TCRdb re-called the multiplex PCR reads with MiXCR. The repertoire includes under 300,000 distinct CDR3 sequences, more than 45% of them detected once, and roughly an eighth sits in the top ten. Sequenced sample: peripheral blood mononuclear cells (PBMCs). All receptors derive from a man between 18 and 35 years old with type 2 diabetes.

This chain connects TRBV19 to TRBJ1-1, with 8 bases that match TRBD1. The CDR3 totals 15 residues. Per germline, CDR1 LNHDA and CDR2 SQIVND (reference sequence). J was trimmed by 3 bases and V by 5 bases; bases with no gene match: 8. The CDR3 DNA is TGTGCCAGTAGTCCCCGGACAGGGACCTACACTGAAGCTTTCTTT. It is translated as CASSPRTGTYTEAFF.

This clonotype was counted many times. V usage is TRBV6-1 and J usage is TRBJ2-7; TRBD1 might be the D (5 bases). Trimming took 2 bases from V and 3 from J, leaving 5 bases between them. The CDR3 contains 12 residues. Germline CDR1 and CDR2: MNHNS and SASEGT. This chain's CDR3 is CASSEQGYEQYF. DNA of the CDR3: TGTGCCAGCAGTGAACAGGGCTACGAGCAGTACTTC.

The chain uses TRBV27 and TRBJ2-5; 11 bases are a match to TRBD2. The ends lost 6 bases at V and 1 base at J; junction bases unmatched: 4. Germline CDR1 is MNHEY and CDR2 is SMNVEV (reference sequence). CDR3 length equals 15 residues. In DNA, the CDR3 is TGTGCCAGCAGACTAGCGGGAGTTCCCCAAGAGACCCAGTACTTC. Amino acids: CASRLAGVPQETQYF.